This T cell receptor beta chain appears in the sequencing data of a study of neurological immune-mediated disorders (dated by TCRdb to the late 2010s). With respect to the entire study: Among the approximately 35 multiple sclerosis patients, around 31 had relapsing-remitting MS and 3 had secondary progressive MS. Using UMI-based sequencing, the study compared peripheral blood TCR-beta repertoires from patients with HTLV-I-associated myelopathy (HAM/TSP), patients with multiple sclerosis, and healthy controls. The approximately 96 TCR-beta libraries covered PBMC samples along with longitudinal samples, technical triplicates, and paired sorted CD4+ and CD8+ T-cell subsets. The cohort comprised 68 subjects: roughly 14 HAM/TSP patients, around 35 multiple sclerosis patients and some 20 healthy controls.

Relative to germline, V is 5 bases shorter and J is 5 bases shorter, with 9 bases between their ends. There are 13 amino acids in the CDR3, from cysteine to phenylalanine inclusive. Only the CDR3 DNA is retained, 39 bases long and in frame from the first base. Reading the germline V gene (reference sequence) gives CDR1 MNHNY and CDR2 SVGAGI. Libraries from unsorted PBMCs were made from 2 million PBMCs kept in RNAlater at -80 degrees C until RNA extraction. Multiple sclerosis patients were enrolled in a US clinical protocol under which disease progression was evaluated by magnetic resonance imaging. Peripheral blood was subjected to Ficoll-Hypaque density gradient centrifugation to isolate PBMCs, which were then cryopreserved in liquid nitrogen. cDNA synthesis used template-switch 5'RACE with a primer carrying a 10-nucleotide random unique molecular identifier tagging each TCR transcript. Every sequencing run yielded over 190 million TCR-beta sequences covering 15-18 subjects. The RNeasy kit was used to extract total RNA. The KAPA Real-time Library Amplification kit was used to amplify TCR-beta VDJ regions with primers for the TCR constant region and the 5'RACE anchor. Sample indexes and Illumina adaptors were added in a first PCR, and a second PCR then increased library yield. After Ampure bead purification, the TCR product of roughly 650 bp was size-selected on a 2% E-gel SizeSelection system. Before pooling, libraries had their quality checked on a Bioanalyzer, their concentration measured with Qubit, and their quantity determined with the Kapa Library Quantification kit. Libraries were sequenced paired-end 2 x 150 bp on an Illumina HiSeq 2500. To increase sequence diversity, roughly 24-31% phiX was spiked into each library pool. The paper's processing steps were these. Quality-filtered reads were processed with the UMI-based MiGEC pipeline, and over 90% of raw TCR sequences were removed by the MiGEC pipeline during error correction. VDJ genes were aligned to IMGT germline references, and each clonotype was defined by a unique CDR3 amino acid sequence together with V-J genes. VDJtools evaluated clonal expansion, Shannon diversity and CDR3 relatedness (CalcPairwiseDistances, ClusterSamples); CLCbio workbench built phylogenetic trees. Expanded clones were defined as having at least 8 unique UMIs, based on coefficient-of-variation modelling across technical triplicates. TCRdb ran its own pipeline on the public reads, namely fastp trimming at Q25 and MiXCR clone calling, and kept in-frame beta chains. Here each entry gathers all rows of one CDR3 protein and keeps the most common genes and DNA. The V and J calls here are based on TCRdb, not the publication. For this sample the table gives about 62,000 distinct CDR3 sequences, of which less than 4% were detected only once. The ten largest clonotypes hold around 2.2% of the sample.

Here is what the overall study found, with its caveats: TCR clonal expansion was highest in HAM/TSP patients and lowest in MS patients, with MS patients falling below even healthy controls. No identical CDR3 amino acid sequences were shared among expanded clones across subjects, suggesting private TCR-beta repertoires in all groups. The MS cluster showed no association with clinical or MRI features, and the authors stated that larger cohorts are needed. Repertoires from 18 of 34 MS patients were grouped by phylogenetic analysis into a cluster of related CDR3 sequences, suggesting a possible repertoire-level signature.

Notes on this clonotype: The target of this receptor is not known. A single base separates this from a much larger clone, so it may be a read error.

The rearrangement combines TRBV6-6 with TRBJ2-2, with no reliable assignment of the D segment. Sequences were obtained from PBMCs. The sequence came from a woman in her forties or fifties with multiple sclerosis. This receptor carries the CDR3 CASSVIWTGELFF. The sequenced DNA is TGTGCCAGCAGTGTCATCTGGACCGGGGAGCTGTTTTTT.